These T cell receptor beta chains were read from a single sample in a study of CD8 T cells in Susac syndrome. TCRdb used MiXCR to reprocess the immunoSEQ multiplex PCR reads, holding one entry per CDR3 protein. This repertoire shows about 430,000 distinct CDR3 sequences, 75% to 90% found once; its top ten account for under 0.15%. The sample taken for sequencing was CD8+ T cells from PBMCs. These receptors were obtained from a human donor with multiple sclerosis. Each CDR3 is given with its conserved first and last residue. D genes are given only for firm matches. Clone size is not always given. Where it is, it says once, few, many or a class for expanded clones.

TRBV2,TRBJ1-2,-,-,TGTGCCAGCAGGAGCAGGGACGGCGCTAACTATGGCTACACCTTC,CASRSRDGANYGYTF
TRBV5-1,TRBJ2-7,TRBD1,few,TGCGCCAGCAGCTTGGGATCGGACAGGGGGCGCGGCTACGAGCAGTACTTC,CASSLGSDRGRGYEQYF
TRBV30,TRBJ2-1,-,-,TGTGCCTGGAGTGTAGGGGCGGGCTACAATGAGCAGTTCTTC,CAWSVGAGYNEQFF
TRBV28,TRBJ1-1,-,-,TGTGCCAGCAGTTTATGGGACTCCCAGAACACTGAAGCTTTCTTT,CASSLWDSQNTEAFF
TRBV25-1,TRBJ1-1,-,-,TGTGCCAGCAGTGAATATGCGGGAATGAACACTGAAGCTTTCTTT,CASSEYAGMNTEAFF
TRBV5-1,TRBJ2-1,-,-,TGCGCCAGCAGCTTGGTAGGACTATCCTACAATGAGCAGTTCTTC,CASSLVGLSYNEQFF
TRBV29-1,TRBJ1-4,TRBD1,-,TGCAGCGTCACAGGGGGCGCGGATGAAAAACTGTTTTTT,CSVTGGADEKLFF
TRBV4-1,TRBJ1-2,-,-,TGCGCCAGCAGCCAATACTGGGGGCGCTGGGGAAACTATGGCTACACCTTC,CASSQYWGRWGNYGYTF
TRBV25-1,TRBJ1-2,-,-,TGTGCCAGCATGTACGACTATGGCTACACCTTC,CASMYDYGYTF
TRBV4-1,TRBJ2-1,-,-,TGCGCCAGCAGCCTGACTAGTTTAGGTGGAAATGAGCAGTTCTTC,CASSLTSLGGNEQFF
TRBV6-1,TRBJ1-2,-,few,TGTGCCAGCAGTGAAGAAATAGGACTGAATGGCTACACCTTC,CASSEEIGLNGYTF
TRBV5-1,TRBJ2-5,-,-,TGCGCCAGCAGCTTGGGGACAGACGCTTGGGAGACCCAGTACTTC,CASSLGTDAWETQYF
TRBV12-3/TRBV12-4,TRBJ1-5,-,once,TGTGCCAGCAGTTTATCGGTGTGGAATCAGCCCCAGCATTTT,CASSLSVWNQPQHF
TRBV19,TRBJ1-5,-,-,TGTGCCAGTAGTATATCCCTCTGGGGGCCGGGATACCAGCATTTT,CASSISLWGPGYQHF
TRBV12-3/TRBV12-4,TRBJ2-1,TRBD1,once,TGTGCCAGCAGTCCGCTGATCCTGAGGGGGCGCGGACCTTACTCCTACAATGAGCAGTTCTTC,CASSPLILRGRGPYSYNEQFF
TRBV5-8,TRBJ2-1,-,-,TGTGCCAGCAGCCCGGGCACAGGAGGGAGCTACAATGAGCAGTTCTTC,CASSPGTGGSYNEQFF
TRBV7-2,TRBJ2-5,-,-,TGTGCCAGCAGCTTATTCCTAGGTGTAGAGACCCAGTACTTC,CASSLFLGVETQYF
TRBV20-1,TRBJ2-3,TRBD1,-,TGCAGTGCTAGAGATCAGACAGGGGGCGGGGTTGATACGCAGTATTTT,CSARDQTGGGVDTQYF
TRBV6-5,TRBJ1-2,TRBD1,once,TGTGCCAGCAGTTACTCGGGACAGGACGGCTACACCTTC,CASSYSGQDGYTF
TRBV6-5,TRBJ1-1,-,-,TGTGCCAGCAGTAACCCAGGGACTGAAGCTTTCTTT,CASSNPGTEAFF
TRBV7-6,TRBJ2-5,-,-,TGTGCCTGCCGGGATGGGGAGACCCAGTACTTC,CACRDGETQYF
TRBV30,TRBJ2-5,-,-,TGTGCCGCCCTGCCCTGGGTAACGGGGAAGGAGACCCAGTACTTC,CAALPWVTGKETQYF
TRBV12-3/TRBV12-4,TRBJ2-5,TRBD1,few,TGTGCCAGCAGTTTGGGGACAGAGCAAGAGACCCAGTACTTC,CASSLGTEQETQYF
TRBV10-3,TRBJ2-7,-,-,TGTGCCACCCTGCCTGGCGGGACCTTGGGGGAGCAGTACTTC,CATLPGGTLGEQYF
TRBV20-1,TRBJ1-4,-,-,TGCAGTGCTAGAGATTGGGAAAGCAATGAAAAACTGTTTTTT,CSARDWESNEKLFF
TRBV3-1,TRBJ2-3,TRBD1,-,TGTGCCAGCAGCTCAGGGGGTCCCTACTCTAGCACAGATACGCAGTATTTT,CASSSGGPYSSTDTQYF
TRBV11-2,TRBJ2-1,TRBD1,-,TGTGCCAGCAGTCACGGGACAGGGCGTTATGAGCAGTTCTTC,CASSHGTGRYEQFF